A selection of T cell receptor beta chains follows, all from one sample in a study of cytomegalovirus exposure and HLA in healthy donors. The table came from immunoSEQ multiplex PCR; TCRdb's copy has only in-frame clones and leaves some out. The sample contains under 150,000 clones, about 75% of which appear only once. The sequenced sample was PBMCs. Receptors originate from a man aged 60 to 75 in good health and CMV-seronegative. Both conserved end residues are part of each CDR3. D genes are given only for firm matches. Rows give clone size only sometimes, using once, few, many, or a class for an expanded clone.

j_call d_call v_call clone_size cdr3_nt cdr3_aa
TRBJ2-7 . TRBV5-4 . TGTGCCAGCAGCTTGGATCGGGCTAGGAGGGGCTACGAGCAGTACTTC CASSLDRARRGYEQYF
TRBJ2-5 . TRBV10-1 . TGCGCCAGCAGCCCGGGACTTAAAGAGACCCAGTACTTC CASSPGLKETQYF
TRBJ1-4 TRBD1 TRBV2 . TGTGCCAGCAGTGACGACAGGGTCGCAACTAATGAAAAACTGTTTTTT CASSDDRVATNEKLFF
TRBJ2-1 . TRBV27 . TGTGCCAGCAGCCCTGGGACATTTAGGTTGGATGAGCAGTTCTTC CASSPGTFRLDEQFF
TRBJ2-1 TRBD2 TRBV7-6 few TGTGCCAGCAGCTTAAGCCCCTTAGCGGGAGGGCACTACAATGAGCAGTTCTTC CASSLSPLAGGHYNEQFF
TRBJ1-2 TRBD1 TRBV14 . TGTGCCAGCAGCCAAGATATCCGGGACAGGGGAAGCTATGGCTACACCTTC CASSQDIRDRGSYGYTF
TRBJ1-2 TRBD1 TRBV6-1 few TGTGCCAGCACTGGAGACAGGGCCTTCAGCTACACCTTC CASTGDRAFSYTF
TRBJ1-3 TRBD1 TRBV5-6 few TGTGCCAGCAGCTTGTTCGGGACAGAAAGAAACACCATATATTTT CASSLFGTERNTIYF
TRBJ1-3 . TRBV10-3 . TGTGCCATCAAGGCAGATGCGCTAGGCGGAAACACCATATATTTT CAIKADALGGNTIYF
TRBJ2-1 . TRBV28 . TGTGCCAGCAGCAAAGGACTGTTACCCGCCTACAATGAGCAGTTCTTC CASSKGLLPAYNEQFF
TRBJ2-3 TRBD2 TRBV19 once TGTGCCACGTATAGCGGGAGTACAGATACGCAGTATTTT CATYSGSTDTQYF
TRBJ1-1 . TRBV6-6 . TGTGCCAGCAGTTACCCGTCTGAAGCTTTCTTT CASSYPSEAFF
TRBJ2-6 . TRBV13 . TGTGCCAGCCGCTTCCAGGGCTCTGGGGCCAACGTCCTGACTTTC CASRFQGSGANVLTF
TRBJ1-2 TRBD1 TRBV6-1 . TGTGCCAGCAGTGAAGCGCTTCGGACAGGAGGGGTCGGTGGCTACACCTTC CASSEALRTGGVGGYTF
TRBJ1-2 . TRBV13 few TGTGCCAGCAGCTTAGCAGGGGTTAACTATGGCTACACCTTC CASSLAGVNYGYTF
TRBJ1-1 . TRBV7-9 . TGTGCCAGCAGCTTGGGGGGTGGGGCTTTCTTT CASSLGGGAFF
TRBJ1-5 TRBD1 TRBV18 . TGTGCCAGCTCACACCCCCCGGGACAGCGTACGCCCCAGCATTTT CASSHPPGQRTPQHF
TRBJ1-3 . TRBV9 . TGTGCCAGCAGCGTAGGAGGGGGAATGGATGGAAACACCATATATTTT CASSVGGGMDGNTIYF
TRBJ1-4 TRBD1 TRBV9 . TGTGCCAGCAGCTTCCGGGACAGTCGTAGGGCTAATGAAAAACTGTTTTTT CASSFRDSRRANEKLFF
TRBJ1-2 TRBD1 TRBV5-5 . TGTGCCAGCAGCTTGGGGGGACAGGGGACCTACGGCTACACCTTC CASSLGGQGTYGYTF
TRBJ2-1 . TRBV9 . TGTGCCAGCACCCCGGGGGATCACAATGAGCAGTTCTTC CASTPGDHNEQFF
TRBJ2-7 . TRBV5-1 once TGCGCCAGCAGCTTGGAAGTGGGTACCGACTACGAGCAGTACTTC CASSLEVGTDYEQYF
TRBJ1-1 TRBD1 TRBV28 . TGTGCCAGCAGTCCTCACCCAGGGGGCGGGAACACTGAAGCTTTCTTT CASSPHPGGGNTEAFF
TRBJ1-1 . TRBV5-6 . TGTGCCAGCAGCTTGGCCTTGGGGGGGCGAGCTGAAGCTTTCTTT CASSLALGGRAEAFF
TRBJ1-4 . TRBV5-1 . TGCGCCAGCAGCCCAACGACAGAAACTAATGAAAAACTGTTTTTT CASSPTTETNEKLFF
TRBJ1-2 . TRBV4-2 . TGTGCCAGCAGCCACCCCGGGGGGCAGGGCGGAGGCTACACCTTC CASSHPGGQGGGYTF
TRBJ2-7 . TRBV5-4 few TGTGCCAGCAAAGAGGCTGGTAATCCCTACGAGCAGTACTTC CASKEAGNPYEQYF
TRBJ1-5 . TRBV29-1 . TGCAGCGTTGGAGGCGATAGCAATCAGCCCCAGCATTTT CSVGGDSNQPQHF
TRBJ2-6 . TRBV4-1 few TGCGCCAGCAGCCATTGGCCGTCTGGGGCCAACGTCCTGACTTTC CASSHWPSGANVLTF
TRBJ2-3 . TRBV25-1 . TGTGCCAGCAGTGAATTGATGGGTAGCAGCACAGATACGCAGTATTTT CASSELMGSSTDTQYF
TRBJ2-5 TRBD2 TRBV9 . TGTGCCAGCAGCTTTAGCGGGAGAGGGGCACTGGGGGTGGAGACCCAGTACTTC CASSFSGRGALGVETQYF
TRBJ2-7 TRBD2 TRBV5-1 few TGCGCCAGCAGCTTGGAAGCGGGATCCTCCTACGAGCAGTACTTC CASSLEAGSSYEQYF
TRBJ2-7 . TRBV28 . TGTGCCAGCAACCCCACAGTGTCCTACGAGCAGTACTTC CASNPTVSYEQYF
TRBJ1-5 . TRBV5-8 . TGTGCCAGCAGCTTAAGAATTGACGGGAACCGGCATTTT CASSLRIDGNRHF
TRBJ1-5 TRBD1 TRBV23-1 . TGCGCCAGCAGGGATGGACAGGGACTATCCAATCAGCCCCAGCATTTT CASRDGQGLSNQPQHF
TRBJ2-3 TRBD2 TRBV5-1 . TGCGCCAGCAGCTTGAACAGCGGGAGTTCAGATACGCAGTATTTT CASSLNSGSSDTQYF
TRBJ2-1 . TRBV6-5 . TGTGCCAGCAGTTTTGACAGCTACAATGAGCAGTTCTTC CASSFDSYNEQFF
TRBJ2-2 TRBD1 TRBV7-8 . TGTGCCAGCAGCTTATTGGGACCACAGGGGACCGGGGAGCTGTTTTTT CASSLLGPQGTGELFF
TRBJ2-1 TRBD2 TRBV19 . TGTGCCAGTAGGGAACTAGCGGACAATGAGCAGTTCTTC CASRELADNEQFF
TRBJ2-3 . TRBV6-5 . TGTGCCAGTCGCGTAGCGTGGAGCACAGATACGCAGTATTTT CASRVAWSTDTQYF
TRBJ2-6 . TRBV6-1 . TGTGCCCACAGGTTCGACTCTGGGGCCAACGTCCTGACTTTC CAHRFDSGANVLTF
TRBJ2-5 TRBD2 TRBV5-1 few TGCGCCAGCAGCTTGGCCGTAGCGGGAGAGGGAGAGACCCAGTACTTC CASSLAVAGEGETQYF
TRBJ2-7 . TRBV7-3 . TGTGCCAGCAGCCAAGGACAGAGACTCCCCTACGAGCAGTACTTC CASSQGQRLPYEQYF
TRBJ2-1 TRBD1 TRBV6-5 . TGTGCCAGCAGGCGCCCGACAGGGGGCCAGTTCTTC CASRRPTGGQFF
TRBJ1-5 TRBD1 TRBV7-8 . TGTGCCAGCAGCGTAACAGGGGGCGCAGGACAGCCCCAGCATTTT CASSVTGGAGQPQHF
TRBJ1-1 . TRBV9 few TGTGCCAGCAGCTCACAGGGTACCGTCACTGAAGCTTTCTTT CASSSQGTVTEAFF
TRBJ2-3 TRBD1 TRBV25-1 . TGTGCCAGCAGGGACAGGGGGCGCGAAGATACGCAGTATTTT CASRDRGREDTQYF
TRBJ2-7 . TRBV7-2 . TGTGCCAGCAGCTTAGTAGGGGGGGACTACGAGCAGTACTTC CASSLVGGDYEQYF
TRBJ2-7 TRBD1 TRBV6-1 few TGTGCCAGCAGTGCACGTTGGGACAGGGGGGACTACGAGCAGTACTTC CASSARWDRGDYEQYF
TRBJ2-7 . TRBV9 . TGTGCCAGCAGCGCCCGGGAGTCTGCAGAGCAGTACTTC CASSARESAEQYF
TRBJ2-2 TRBD1 TRBV5-6 . TGTGCCAGCGTGGGACAGGGGTCCACCGGGGAGCTGTTTTTT CASVGQGSTGELFF
TRBJ2-1 . TRBV7-2 . TGTGCCAGCAGCCTAGGAGCAGCGTACAATGAGCAGTTCTTC CASSLGAAYNEQFF
TRBJ1-2 TRBD1 TRBV19 . TGTGCCAGTAGTACGACAGGGGGCTTCGCCTATGGCTACACCTTC CASSTTGGFAYGYTF
TRBJ2-1 TRBD2 TRBV28 . TGTGCCAGCAGTTGGCCGGGACTAGCGGGCTCCTACAATGAGCAGTTCTTC CASSWPGLAGSYNEQFF
TRBJ2-5 . TRBV6-1 . TGTGCCAGCACCCCGACGAGGGAGCAAGAGACCCAGTACTTC CASTPTREQETQYF
TRBJ2-2 . TRBV29-1 once TGCAGCGCAGGGAACACCGGGGAGCTGTTTTTT CSAGNTGELFF
TRBJ2-1 TRBD2 TRBV9 . TGTGCCAGCAGCGTAGGGGCAGGGAGGGAGTGGGGGAATGAGCAGTTCTTC CASSVGAGREWGNEQFF
TRBJ2-3 TRBD2 TRBV5-1 . TGCGCCAGCAGAGAAATAGCGGGGTGGGCCCTAGATACGCAGTATTTT CASREIAGWALDTQYF
TRBJ1-5 . TRBV30 . TGTGCCTGGAGTGTAGACAGAAGAGAGCAGCCCCAGCATTTT CAWSVDRREQPQHF